The entry below describes one T cell receptor (beta chain). Its target is not known. The method was immunoSEQ multiplex PCR; TCRdb's version includes in-frame clones alone and lacks a portion of them. Here the sample spans approximately 2.5 million clones, about 92% being singletons. These data originate in a study of shared clonotypes between healthy human individuals. Study-wide results and caveats: Sharing across four donors was highest in naive CD4 (approximately 5%) and lowest in memory CD8 (approximately 0.4%).

Unmatched junction bases numbered 3, after V lost 0 bases and J lost 4 bases. In germline, CDR1 is SGHNT, CDR2 YYREEE (reference sequence). There are 15 residues in the CDR3. The clonotype was recovered from a man aged 18 to 30 in good health. The chain employs TRBV5-4 and TRBJ2-1, with 8 bases fitting TRBD2. The sequenced material came from naive CD4+ T cells sorted from blood. Regarding subset: CD45RA+ positively selected. The CDR3 region has the DNA TGTGCCAGCAGCTTGGCGGCTAGCGGGTACAATGAGCAGTTCTTC. Amino acids: CASSLAASGYNEQFF.